This passage covers 9 T cell receptor beta chains from one sample sequenced in a study of T cells after yellow fever vaccination. From the 5' RACE reads, TCRdb called clonotypes with MiXCR, one entry per CDR3 protein. The data contain about 160,000 distinct CDR3 sequences, around 7% of them singletons. This specimen consisted of CD4+ T cells sorted from PBMCs, obtained 5 to 6 days after the first yellow fever vaccination. The receptors originated from a man aged 18 to 29 who received the YFV17D yellow fever vaccine.

In this sample, this clonotype turned up many times. The V call is TRBV2, the J call TRBJ1-5; tentatively, D is TRBD1 (6 bases). V lost 6 bases and J lost 15, with 21 bases in between. This CDR3 contains 13 residues. CDR1 and CDR2 from the germline V gene are SNHLY and FYNNEI. In DNA form, the CDR3 reads TGTGCCAGCAGCCCGAATTCTCAGGGGTTGGGGCATTTT. Translation gives CASSPNSQGLGHF. Full variable domain (outside the CDR3, taken from reference TRBV2 and TRBJ1-5): EPEVTQTPSHQVTQMGQEVILRCVPISNHLYFYWYRQILGQKVEFLVSFYNNEISEKSEIFDDQFSVERPDGSNFTLKIRSTKLEDSAMYFCASSPNSQGLGHFGDGTRLSIL.

Remarks on this clonotype: It may be a read error: a sequence one base away is much more abundant. The V gene is TRBV5-4, the J gene TRBJ2-7, with D uncertain. This CDR3 has 14 residues. Germline V gives CDR1 SGHNT, CDR2 YYREEE (reference sequence). In DNA form, the CDR3 reads TGTGCCAGCAGTCTCTACACAGCCTCCTACGGGCAGTACTTC. Its protein is CASSLYTASYGQYF.

This clonotype has ten or more counts. The chain employs TRBV7-9 and TRBJ1-6; the D gene is possibly TRBD1 (5 bases). V was clipped by 4 bases and J by 0 bases, with 13 bases between them. CDR3 size: 17 residues. Germline V gene data show CDR1 as SEHNR and CDR2 as FQNEAQ (reference sequence). CDR3 loop: CASSSVQRGSYNSPLHF. As DNA, the CDR3 is TGTGCCAGCAGCTCGGTCCAAAGGGGCTCCTATAATTCACCCCTCCACTTT.

This clonotype was detected only a few times. This rearrangement joins TRBV7-2 to TRBJ2-3, with 8 bases aligning to TRBD1. Germline V gives CDR1 SGHTA, CDR2 FQGNSA. The length of the CDR3 is 16 residues. The V and J ends lost 5 bases and 1 base, in that order; junction bases with no gene match: 8. CDR3 sequence reads: CASSPRTGQGTDTQYF. The CDR3 DNA is TGTGCCAGCAGCCCGCGGACAGGGCAAGGCACAGATACGCAGTATTTT. Based on the CDR3 plus reference TRBV7-2 and TRBJ2-3, the full variable domain is GAGVSQSPSNKVTEKGKDVELRCDPISGHTALYWYRQSLGQGLEFLIYFQGNSAPDKSGLPSDRFSAERTGGSVSTLTIQRTQQEDSAVYLCASSPRTGQGTDTQYFGPGTRLTVL.

The chain combines TRBV20-1 with TRBJ2-3, with 8 positions matching TRBD1. Per germline, CDR1 DFQATT and CDR2 SNEGSKA (reference sequence). This CDR3 is 15 amino acids long. The V segment lost 6 bases and the J segment 1 base; nucleotides outside the gene matches: 9. The CDR3 bases are TGCAGTGCCCAAATACAGGGGGACGGCACAGATACGCAGTATTTT. Translating gives CSAQIQGDGTDTQYF.

CDR3 sequence reads: CSARDLSGNTIYF. The CDR3 nucleotides read TGCAGTGCTAGAGATCTATCTGGAAACACCATATATTTT. The chain carries TRBV20-1 and TRBJ1-3; D uncertain. CDR1 and CDR2 from the germline V gene are DFQATT and SNEGSKA (reference sequence). This CDR3 has 13 amino acids. V shed 0 bases and J shed 1 base, with 4 bases lying between them.

This clonotype showed up many times. The J gene is TRBJ2-1, the V gene TRBV4-2; D possibly corresponds to TRBD1 (5 bases). Per germline, CDR1 LGHNA and CDR2 YNFKEQ. Trimming took off 0 bases at V and 2 bases at J, with 11 bases between the two ends. This CDR3 has 16 amino acids. The CDR3 DNA is TGTGCCAGCAGCCAAGAAGTGGGGCGCGCCTACAATGAGCAGTTCTTC. It translates to CASSQEVGRAYNEQFF.

This clonotype was counted many times. The genes are TRBV5-6 and TRBJ2-6; D is possibly TRBD1 (5 bases). V lost 7 bases, J lost 1 base, and 15 bases lay in between. CDR1 SGHDT and CDR2 YYEEEE come from the germline V gene. The CDR3 length is 16 residues. The DNA of the CDR3 is TGTGCCAGCGGGAAGACAGAGATTTCTGGGGCCAACGTCCTGACTTTC. It encodes CASGKTEISGANVLTF.

The gene calls are TRBV5-1 and TRBJ2-5; TRBD2 matches at 12 bases. The junction had 4 bases not matched to a gene; V was cut back by 3 bases and J by 1 base. This CDR3 spans 16 amino acids. The V gene's germline CDR1 is SGHRS and CDR2 YFSETQ. CDR3 in DNA: TGCGCCAGCAGCTCGGGGGGACTAGCGGGCCAAGAGACCCAGTACTTC. Its protein product is CASSSGGLAGQETQYF.